Each of the 11 T cell receptor beta chains below was sequenced from the same sample in a study of T cells after yellow fever vaccination. TCRdb analysed the 5' RACE reads with MiXCR anew, one entry per CDR3 protein. The top ten clones hold about 3.5% of a sample with some 260,000 distinct CDR3 sequences, about 5.2% of them seen once. This material consisted of CD4+ T cells sorted from PBMCs, taken on the day of the yellow fever booster vaccination. These receptors were collected from a man younger than 35 who received the YFV17D yellow fever vaccine.

The chain recombines TRBV6-5 with TRBJ1-5, with D hard to call. This CDR3 contains 14 residues. V lost 0 bases and J 6 bases, leaving 9 bases between the germline ends. The germline CDR1 and CDR2 sequences are MNHEY and SVGAGI. DNA of the CDR3: TGTGCCAGCAGTTACTCTTTGGGGTCTCAGCCCCAGCATTTT. It yields the protein CASSYSLGSQPQHF.

This clonotype was counted many times. The genes are TRBV6-5 and TRBJ2-2; 7 nucleotides agree with TRBD2. The germline V gene encodes CDR1 MNHEY and CDR2 SVGAGI. The CDR3 is made up of 16 amino acids. V lost 6 bases to trimming and J lost 0 bases; unmatched junction nucleotides: 7. The DNA for the CDR3 is TGTGCCAGCAGCCGAAACCTAGCGGCGAACACCGGGGAGCTGTTTTTT. It yields the protein CASSRNLAANTGELFF.

This chain links TRBV20-1 with TRBJ2-5; no definite D call. Looked up from germline, CDR1 is DFQATT and CDR2 is SNEGSKA (reference sequence). V was clipped by 6 bases and J by 5 bases, with 7 bases between them. The CDR3 runs 10 residues. This chain's CDR3 is CSALGETQYF. DNA for the CDR3: TGCAGTGCATTGGGGGAGACCCAGTACTTC.

This chain joins TRBV5-4 and TRBJ1-1; TRBD1 matches 9 bases. The CDR3 is made up of 15 amino acids. J lost 8 bases, V lost 7 bases, and 15 bases had no gene match. CDR1 is SGHNT and CDR2 is YYREEE in the germline V gene (reference sequence). CDR3 protein: CASFLSGQGIPEAFF. In nucleotides, the CDR3 is TGTGCCAGCTTCCTGTCCGGACAGGGGATACCCGAAGCTTTCTTT.

This clonotype was observed a few times. This rearrangement joins TRBV12-3 or TRBV12-4 to TRBJ1-2; tentative D call: TRBD1 (5 bases). Trimming took off 5 bases at V and 6 bases at J, with 10 bases between the two ends. The CDR3 contains 12 residues. CDR3 DNA: TGTGCCAGCAGTCCCCAGGGCAATGGCTACACCTTC. It codes for CASSPQGNGYTF.

The table lists this clonotype with many counts. The CDR3 is CASRERSTKNIQYF. Written as DNA, the CDR3 is TGTGCCAGCAGGGAAAGATCGACCAAAAACATTCAGTACTTC. V usage is TRBV7-2 and J usage is TRBJ2-4; D uncertain. CDR1 and CDR2 from the germline V gene are SGHTA and FQGNSA. The CDR3 covers 14 residues. Trimming removed 6 bases from V and 2 bases from J, with 11 bases in between.

The table lists this clonotype with many counts. The chain carries TRBV3-1 and TRBJ2-5; 8 bases align to TRBD2. Germline CDR1 and CDR2: LGHDT and YNNKEL (reference sequence). J lost 0 bases, V lost 6 bases, and 9 bases had no gene match. CDR3 length equals 16 residues. The chain's CDR3 is CASSRPSGLYQETQYF. The CDR3 DNA follows: TGTGCCAGCAGTCGTCCTAGCGGGTTGTACCAAGAGACCCAGTACTTC.

In this sample, this clonotype turned up many times. The V call is TRBV5-4, the J call TRBJ2-4; the match to TRBD1 covers 7 bases. Trimming removed 4 bases from V and 0 bases from J; junction bases left unmatched: 4. Looked up from germline, CDR1 is SGHNT and CDR2 is YYREEE (reference sequence). The CDR3 runs to 15 residues. DNA of the CDR3: TGTGCCAGCAGCCGACAGGGAGTAGCCAAAAACATTCAGTACTTC. Residues: CASSRQGVAKNIQYF.

This chain joins TRBV12-3 or TRBV12-4 and TRBJ2-2, with 7 bases lining up with TRBD2. The CDR3 has 16 residues. V gave up 8 bases and J gave up 6 bases; unmatched junction bases: 15. Here the CDR3 DNA reads TGTGCCAGCGGGTCCCGGGCGGGGGAGGTTCCCGGGGAGCTGTTTTTT. It is translated as CASGSRAGEVPGELFF.

The V call is TRBV7-9, the J call TRBJ2-5; D gene unclear. The CDR3 is 15 amino acids. Per the germline V gene, CDR1 is SEHNR and CDR2 is FQNEAQ (reference sequence). The V end lost 5 bases, the J end lost 4 bases, and 17 bases lay between the germline ends. The CDR3: CASSPPMRWGETQYF. The CDR3, as DNA: TGTGCCAGCAGCCCCCCCATGAGGTGGGGAGAGACCCAGTACTTC.

V gene TRBV12-5 combines with J gene TRBJ1-3; D may be TRBD1 (6 bases). Germline V gene sequence: CDR1 LGHNT, CDR2 FRNRAP. V shed 5 bases and J shed 10 bases, with 30 bases lying between them. The CDR3 spans 18 residues. In DNA, the CDR3 is TGTGCTAGTGGTAAGAGGGACATAATCCACCCGCTCGGTATAACCATATATTTT. It encodes CASGKRDIIHPLGITIYF.